The 26 T cell receptor beta chains below come from one sample, sequenced in a study of regulatory T cells in long-lasting Graves disease. The time point here: persistent/refractory GD, antithyroid drugs over 5 years with positive TRAb. Scientists built the TCR library using RNA that was extracted from PBMCs. Relying on iRepertoire HTBI primers and Arm-PCR of CDR3 regions, the team built TCR beta libraries. TCRdb re-called the multiplex PCR reads with MiXCR, one entry per CDR3 protein. The sample has some 470,000 distinct CDR3 sequences, about 22% seen once. This specimen was peripheral blood mononuclear cells (PBMCs), taken when the disease was refractory, from a patient treated with antithyroid drugs. The origin of the receptors is a female donor with Graves disease.

A word on this clonotype: A much larger clonotype is one base distant, so this may be a read error. The chain is built from TRBV6-1 and TRBJ1-1; tentative D call: TRBD1 (6 bases). The CDR3 extends over 15 amino acids. V was clipped by 7 bases and J by 7 bases, with 22 bases between them. The germline V gene encodes CDR1 MNHNS and CDR2 SASEGT. The DNA of the CDR3 is TGTGCCAGCATCCGGGGGGGGGCGTGGGGCAATGAAGCTTTCTTT. Protein product: CASIRGGAWGNEAFF.

This clonotype was recorded at least ten times. The V and J genes are TRBV6-1 and TRBJ2-2; no definite D call. The V end lost 6 bases, the J end lost 6 bases, and 8 bases lay between the germline ends. This CDR3 is built from 12 residues. Germline lookup yields CDR1 MNHNS and CDR2 SASEGT. This chain's CDR3 is CASRSKAGELFF. CDR3 coding DNA: TGTGCCAGCAGGTCAAAGGCCGGGGAGCTGTTTTTT.

This clonotype was seen ten or more times. The chain carries TRBV4-1 and TRBJ2-2, with D hard to call. Germline V CDR1 and CDR2: MGHRA, YSYEKL. Trimming cost V 1 base and J 4 bases, with 13 bases left between them. CDR3 size: 16 residues. The CDR3 DNA is TGCGCCAGCAGCCAAGTTGTTAGCCCAAGCACCGGGGAGCTGTTTTTT. As protein: CASSQVVSPSTGELFF.

V is TRBV7-3 and J is TRBJ2-7; 9 bases fit TRBD2. V gave up 5 bases and J gave up 5 bases; unmatched junction bases: 19. CDR1 SGHTA and CDR2 FQGTGA come from the germline V gene. The CDR3 length is 18 residues. CDR3 DNA: TGTGCCAGCAGCCCCCCTACTAGCGGGTACCTAGGGGTGGACGAGCAGTACTTC. Its translation is CASSPPTSGYLGVDEQYF.

The CDR3 coding sequence is TGTGCCAGCAGCTCCAGACTAGCGGGGGCCTGGGAGACCCAGTACTTC. Residues: CASSSRLAGAWETQYF. This chain joins TRBV7-2 and TRBJ2-5, with 12 bases lining up with TRBD2. After removal of 4 bases from V and 5 bases from J, the junction contained 8 bases not matched to a gene. Germline V gives CDR1 SGHTA, CDR2 FQGNSA. The length of the CDR3 is 16 residues.

In this sample, this clonotype turned up many times. This chain links TRBV5-1 with TRBJ1-1; D remains unclear. CDR3 length: 13 residues. With 6 bases removed from V and 1 base from J, the gap between germline ends came to 10 bases. Germline V gives CDR1 SGHRS, CDR2 YFSETQ. The CDR3 nucleotides read TGCGCCAGCAAAGACGTAGCGAACACTGAAGCTTTCTTT. Its protein product is CASKDVANTEAFF.

This clonotype has at least ten counts. This rearrangement joins TRBV6-1 to TRBJ2-7, with 9 bases lining up with TRBD2. Germline loops: CDR1 MNHNS, CDR2 SASEGT. The CDR3 totals 15 residues. V shed 2 bases and J 2 bases; nucleotides not matched to a gene: 4. For the CDR3, the DNA is TGTGCCAGCAGTGAATGGGGACTAGCACCCTACGAGCAGTACTTC. Translation gives CASSEWGLAPYEQYF.

This clonotype was detected ten times or more. For the CDR3, the DNA is TGTGCCAGCATCGGACTAGCGGGGCACTACGAGCAGTACTTC. It codes for CASIGLAGHYEQYF. The J gene is TRBJ2-7, the V gene TRBV6-1, with 12 nucleotides matching TRBD2. The CDR3 runs to 14 residues. J gave up 3 bases and V 7 bases, and 4 bases lay outside the gene matches. Per germline, CDR1 MNHNS and CDR2 SASEGT.

The J gene is TRBJ1-2, the V gene TRBV9, with TRBD1 identical over 7 bases. Germline V CDR1 and CDR2: SGDLS, YYNGEE. The CDR3 spans 14 residues. V trimming: 5 bases; J trimming: 3 bases; junction bases outside the gene matches: 7. The CDR3 protein is CASREPGTDYGYTF. In DNA, the CDR3 is TGTGCCAGCAGAGAACCGGGGACAGACTATGGCTACACCTTC.

This clonotype came up many times. V is TRBV6-1 and J is TRBJ1-5, with 8 bases identical to TRBD1. CDR1 and CDR2 from the germline V gene are MNHNS and SASEGT. This CDR3 spans 16 amino acids. V lost 3 bases and J lost 4; bases outside the gene matches: 8. In nucleotides, the CDR3 is TGTGCCAGCAGTGACCTGTGGGACAGGTCGAATCAGCCCCAGCATTTT. This translates into CASSDLWDRSNQPQHF.

This clonotype showed up many times. This sequence joins TRBV20-1 and TRBJ1-2; D ambiguous. Looked up from germline, CDR1 is DFQATT and CDR2 is SNEGSKA (reference sequence). V dropped 3 bases and J dropped 8 bases, with 16 bases sitting between them. The CDR3 spans 13 residues. The CDR3 region is CSASQGHDRGYTF. The DNA for the CDR3 is TGCAGTGCTAGCCAAGGTCATGATAGAGGCTACACCTTC.

This clonotype was counted at least ten times. This chain joins TRBV2 and TRBJ1-2; D possibly corresponds to TRBD1 (5 bases). Germline CDR1 and CDR2: SNHLY and FYNNEI. This CDR3 is built from 14 residues. The ends were cut back, 3 bases at V and 0 bases at J, with 8 bases in the middle. The CDR3: CASSDRAANYGYTF. CDR3 DNA sequence: TGTGCCAGCAGTGACAGGGCAGCTAACTATGGCTACACCTTC.

Turning to this clonotype: Since a much larger clone is just one base distant, this may be a read error. The chain carries TRBV3-1 and TRBJ2-5, with TRBD1 identical over 7 bases. CDR1 is LGHDT, CDR2 YNNKEL, per germline (reference sequence). CDR3 length: 16 amino acids. This CDR3 reads CVSSQESHRGQETQYF. CDR3 DNA: TGTGTCAGCAGCCAAGAATCTCACAGGGGCCAAGAGACCCAGTACTTC.

The rearrangement uses TRBV7-9 and TRBJ1-6; 7 bases match TRBD1. The CDR3 loop spans 16 amino acids. V was clipped by 5 bases and J by 9 bases; unmatched bases: 13. The germline CDR1 and CDR2 sequences are SEHNR and FQNEAQ (reference sequence). DNA for the CDR3: TGTGCCAGCAGCACGCAGGGGGACATAGGAGGTTCACCCCTCCACTTT. It codes for CASSTQGDIGGSPLHF.

This clonotype was recorded many times. The chain joins TRBV11-2 to TRBJ2-5, with D perhaps being TRBD1 or TRBD2 (6 bases each). Deletions cut 4 bases from V and 3 bases from J, with 12 bases between. The CDR3 sequence is 14 residues long. Germline V gene lookup returns CDR1 SGHAT and CDR2 FQNNGV. The CDR3 region has the DNA TGTGCCAGCAGCTCCAAGAGGGGGGAAGAGACCCAGTACTTC. Amino acid sequence: CASSSKRGEETQYF.

This clonotype was detected many times. The chain recombines TRBV30 with TRBJ1-5, with D possibly matching TRBD1 (5 bases). Germline CDR1 GTSNPN, CDR2 SVGIG (reference sequence). V lost 0 bases, J lost 9 bases, and 12 bases lay in between. The CDR3 sequence is 13 residues long. The CDR3 DNA follows: TGTGCCTGGAGTGTCGGAGGGGACCGGCCCCAGCATTTT. It translates to CAWSVGGDRPQHF.

This clonotype was observed a few times. The chain uses TRBV5-1 and TRBJ1-5; D unresolved. The germline V gene encodes CDR1 SGHRS and CDR2 YFSETQ. V was cut by 5 bases and J by 0 bases, with 9 bases left in between. The CDR3 runs 14 residues. The CDR3 DNA is TGCGCCAGCAGTGACGGAAATAGCAATCAGCCCCAGCATTTT. Residues: CASSDGNSNQPQHF. The full variable domain, in which reference TRBV5-1 and TRBJ1-5 provide the parts outside the CDR3, is KAGVTQTPRYLIKTRGQQVTLSCSPISGHRSVSWYQQTPGQGLQFLFEYFSETQRNKGNFPGRFSGRQFSNSRSEMNVSTLELGDSALYLCASSDGNSNQPQHFGDGTRLSIL.

This clonotype was seen ten or more times. The chain uses TRBV12-3 or TRBV12-4 and TRBJ1-5; D gene unclear. Trimming took off 6 bases at V and 3 bases at J, with 6 bases between the two ends. The CDR3 covers 12 residues. Here the CDR3 DNA reads TGTGCCAGCAGCCAATACAATCAGCCCCAGCATTTT. Amino acid sequence: CASSQYNQPQHF.

V usage is TRBV5-1 and J usage is TRBJ2-5, with 7 bases that match TRBD1. The CDR3 has 14 amino acids. The junction had 6 bases not matched to a gene; V was cut back by 5 bases and J by 2 bases. Germline values: CDR1 SGHRS, CDR2 YFSETQ. CDR3 sequence: CASRYWTGQETQYF. CDR3 in DNA: TGCGCCAGCAGATATTGGACAGGACAAGAGACCCAGTACTTC. The full variable domain, with the rest looked up from reference TRBV5-1 and TRBJ2-5, is KAGVTQTPRYLIKTRGQQVTLSCSPISGHRSVSWYQQTPGQGLQFLFEYFSETQRNKGNFPGRFSGRQFSNSRSEMNVSTLELGDSALYLCASRYWTGQETQYFGPGTRLLVL.

J is TRBJ2-3 and V is TRBV27; tentative D call: TRBD2 (5 bases). Germline CDR1 is MNHEY and CDR2 is SMNVEV (reference sequence). With 3 bases removed from V and 5 bases from J, the gap between germline ends came to 9 bases. This CDR3 is built from 13 residues. The CDR3 sequence is CASSFPGKDTQYF. Here the CDR3 DNA reads TGTGCCAGCAGTTTTCCGGGGAAAGATACGCAGTATTTT.

This clonotype was observed at least ten times. The CDR3 loop is CASSLGGGGAYTEAFF. The CDR3 DNA sequence: TGTGCCAGCAGCTTAGGGGGCGGAGGGGCGTACACTGAAGCTTTCTTT. The chain recombines TRBV13 with TRBJ1-1; possibly TRBD1 for D (5 bases). Deletions cut 0 bases from V and 3 bases from J, with 14 bases between. The germline V gene has CDR1 PRHDT and CDR2 FYEKMQ (reference sequence). CDR3 length equals 16 residues.

This chain uses TRBV7-9 with TRBJ2-7; no clear D. This CDR3 region has 14 residues. V lost 1 base and J 6 bases, leaving 13 bases between the germline ends. The germline V gene encodes CDR1 SEHNR and CDR2 FQNEAQ (reference sequence). CDR3 bases: TGTGCCAGCAGCTTAGAGGCAGGCCACGTCGAGCAGTACTTC. Its protein is CASSLEAGHVEQYF.

This clonotype was observed at least ten times. V is TRBV5-1 and J is TRBJ1-2, with D perhaps matching TRBD1 (6 bases). The V and J ends lost 4 bases and 4 bases respectively, with 8 bases between them. CDR3 length equals 12 residues. In germline, CDR1 is SGHRS, CDR2 YFSETQ. CDR3 DNA sequence: TGCGCCAGCAGCGTGGACAGCTATGGCTACACCTTC. Its translation is CASSVDSYGYTF.

The chain joins TRBV3-1 to TRBJ2-5; 12 bases map to TRBD2. Trimming removed 4 bases from V and 4 bases from J; junction bases left unmatched: 7. Germline CDR1 LGHDT, CDR2 YNNKEL (reference sequence). This CDR3 is built from 16 residues. The CDR3 sequence is CASSLRTSGTLETQYF. The CDR3 coding sequence is TGTGCCAGCAGCCTCAGGACTAGCGGGACCTTAGAGACCCAGTACTTC.

This clonotype was seen more than once but under ten times. This chain uses TRBV30 with TRBJ2-5; 9 positions agree with TRBD1. The CDR3 is 14 residues long. Per germline, CDR1 GTSNPN and CDR2 SVGIG (reference sequence). V was clipped by 2 bases and J by 5 bases; unmatched bases: 6. The CDR3 is CAWSTGGMQETQYF. The CDR3 region has the DNA TGTGCCTGGAGTACAGGGGGCATGCAGGAGACCCAGTACTTC.

The rearrangement joins TRBV4-1 to TRBJ2-7; D gene uncertain. Germline assignment: CDR1 MGHRA and CDR2 YSYEKL. This CDR3 has 13 residues. Trimming shortened V by 2 bases and J by 7 bases, and 12 bases separated the two germline ends. Here the CDR3 DNA reads TGCGCCAGCAGCCAACCCGGTTTGAGGGAGCAGTACTTC. The encoded protein is CASSQPGLREQYF.